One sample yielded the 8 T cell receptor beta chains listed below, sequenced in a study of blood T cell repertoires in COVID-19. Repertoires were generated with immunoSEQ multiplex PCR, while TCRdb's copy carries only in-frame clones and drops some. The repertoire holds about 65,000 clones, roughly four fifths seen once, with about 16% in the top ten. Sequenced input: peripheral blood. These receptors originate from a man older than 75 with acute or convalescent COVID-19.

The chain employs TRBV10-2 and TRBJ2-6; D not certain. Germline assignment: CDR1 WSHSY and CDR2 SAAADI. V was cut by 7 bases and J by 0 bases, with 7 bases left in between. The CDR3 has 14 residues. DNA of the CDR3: TGCGCCAGCAAAGGAGCCTCTGGGGCCAACGTCCTGACTTTC. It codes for CASKGASGANVLTF.

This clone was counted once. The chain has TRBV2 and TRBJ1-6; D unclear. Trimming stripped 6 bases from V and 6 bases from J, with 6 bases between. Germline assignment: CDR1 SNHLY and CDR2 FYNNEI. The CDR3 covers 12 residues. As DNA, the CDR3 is TGTGCCAGCAGGGGGAGTAATTCACCCCTCCACTTT. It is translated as CASRGSNSPLHF. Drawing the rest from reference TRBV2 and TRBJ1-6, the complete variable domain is EPEVTQTPSHQVTQMGQEVILRCVPISNHLYFYWYRQILGQKVEFLVSFYNNEISEKSEIFDDQFSVERPDGSNFTLKIRSTKLEDSAMYFCASRGSNSPLHFGNGTRLTVT.

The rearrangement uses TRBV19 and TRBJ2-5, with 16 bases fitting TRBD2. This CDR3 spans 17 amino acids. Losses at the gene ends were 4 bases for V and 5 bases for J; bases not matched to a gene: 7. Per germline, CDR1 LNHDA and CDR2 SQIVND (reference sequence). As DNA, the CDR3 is TGTGCCAGTAGTAAGGGACTAGCGGGGGGGCCGAAGGAGACCCAGTACTTC. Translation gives CASSKGLAGGPKETQYF.

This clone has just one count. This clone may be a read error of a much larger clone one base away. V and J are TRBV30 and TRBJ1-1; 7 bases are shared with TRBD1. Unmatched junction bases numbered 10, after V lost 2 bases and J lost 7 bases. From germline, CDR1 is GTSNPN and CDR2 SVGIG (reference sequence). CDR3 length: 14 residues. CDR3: CAWSWTGGYIEAFF. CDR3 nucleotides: TGTGCCTGGAGTTGGACAGGAGGTTACATTGAAGCTTTCTTT.

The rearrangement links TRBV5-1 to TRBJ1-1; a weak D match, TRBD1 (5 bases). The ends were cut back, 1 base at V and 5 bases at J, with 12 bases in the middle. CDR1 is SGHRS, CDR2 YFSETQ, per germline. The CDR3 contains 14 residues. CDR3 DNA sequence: TGCGCCAGCAGCTTGACAGGTGGGTGGACTGAAGCTTTCTTT. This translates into CASSLTGGWTEAFF.

CDR3: CASSLEVTGVSGELFF. The CDR3 DNA follows: TGCGCCAGCAGCTTGGAAGTGACAGGGGTCTCCGGGGAGCTGTTTTTT. This chain connects TRBV5-1 to TRBJ2-2; the match to TRBD1 covers 8 bases. The J segment lost 6 bases and the V segment lost 0 bases, leaving 7 bases of the junction unmatched. This CDR3 comprises 16 residues. Germline V gene lookup returns CDR1 SGHRS and CDR2 YFSETQ.

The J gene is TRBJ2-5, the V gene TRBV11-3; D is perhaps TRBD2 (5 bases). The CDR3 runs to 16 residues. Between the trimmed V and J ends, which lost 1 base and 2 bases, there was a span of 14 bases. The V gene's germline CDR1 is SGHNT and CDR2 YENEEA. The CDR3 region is CASSLAMGSLQETQYF. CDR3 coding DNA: TGTGCCAGCAGCTTAGCAATGGGGAGCCTACAAGAGACCCAGTACTTC.

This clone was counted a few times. The CDR3 is CASSVIGVDTQYF. The CDR3 region has the DNA TGTGCCAGCAGCGTCATAGGGGTAGATACGCAGTATTTT. The genes are TRBV7-9 and TRBJ2-3, with D possibly TRBD1 on 5 matching bases. CDR1 is SEHNR, CDR2 FQNEAQ, per germline (reference sequence). Trimming stripped 5 bases from V and 5 bases from J, with 11 bases between. The CDR3 totals 13 residues.